A selection of T cell receptor beta chains follows, all from one sample in a study of cytomegalovirus exposure and HLA in healthy donors. Assay: immunoSEQ multiplex PCR; the TCRdb copy retains only in-frame clones and omits some. The sample lists roughly 150,000 clones; about 79% were seen once. The sequenced sample consisted of PBMCs. The receptors derive from a male donor in good health and CMV-seronegative. The CDR3 runs from the conserved cysteine through the conserved F or W. A D gene is named only where the DNA matches it firmly. Clone size appears in some rows only: once, few, many, or a class for an expanded clone.

cdr3_aa cdr3_nt clone_size v_call cdr3_length d_call j_call
CASSWDSYADTQYF TGTGCCAGCAGCTGGGACAGTTATGCAGATACGCAGTATTTT few TRBV5-4 14 TRBD1 TRBJ2-3
CASSLQGANTGELFF TGTGCCAGCAGCTTACAGGGGGCGAACACCGGGGAGCTGTTTTTT few TRBV7-2 15 TRBD1 TRBJ2-2
CSVPPTRTDTQYF TGCAGCGTCCCTCCGACTCGGACAGATACGCAGTATTTT . TRBV29-1 13 . TRBJ2-3
CASSLKSRTVYGYTF TGTGCCAGCAGCTTGAAATCCCGGACAGTCTATGGCTACACCTTC . TRBV2 15 . TRBJ1-2
CASSAGTALAKNIQYF TGTGCCAGTAGTGCAGGGACAGCACTAGCCAAAAACATTCAGTACTTC . TRBV19 16 TRBD1 TRBJ2-4
CASSLGGMGEKLFF TGTGCCAGCAGCTTAGGGGGCATGGGTGAAAAACTGTTTTTT . TRBV7-9 14 . TRBJ1-4
CASSTGTGGKNTEAFF TGTGCCAGCAGCACAGGGACAGGGGGCAAGAACACTGAAGCTTTCTTT . TRBV7-6 16 TRBD1 TRBJ1-1
CASSAGQGLNEQFF TGTGCCAGCAGTGCAGGACAGGGGTTGAATGAGCAGTTCTTC . TRBV25-1 14 TRBD1 TRBJ2-1
CASSLHTRGVPGANVLTF TGTGCCAGCAGCTTACATACCAGGGGAGTTCCTGGGGCCAACGTCCTGACTTTC . TRBV7-2 18 . TRBJ2-6
CASSLEAALRNTEAFF TGCGCCAGCAGCTTGGAGGCGGCGCTCCGAAACACTGAAGCTTTCTTT . TRBV5-1 16 . TRBJ1-1
CARSLTRRSADTQYF TGTGCCAGAAGCTTAACCCGAAGAAGCGCAGATACGCAGTATTTT once TRBV7-5 15 . TRBJ2-3
CASSVVDRGFGSGNTIYF TGTGCCAGCAGTGTGGTGGACAGGGGGTTTGGGTCTGGAAACACCATATATTTT . TRBV6-1 18 TRBD1 TRBJ1-3
CASMRQGQLNEKLFF TGTGCCTCCATGAGACAGGGGCAGTTGAATGAAAAACTGTTTTTT . TRBV7-9 15 TRBD1 TRBJ1-4
CASNPTGSNQPQHF TGTGCCAGCAACCCTACAGGGAGCAATCAGCCCCAGCATTTT . TRBV6-1 14 . TRBJ1-5
CASSLVPLTDTQYF TGTGCCAGCAGCTTGGTTCCTTTGACAGATACGCAGTATTTT once TRBV5-4 14 . TRBJ2-3
CASSFSTGVHTEAFF TGTGCCAGCAGCTTCTCGACAGGGGTGCACACTGAAGCTTTCTTT once TRBV7-9 15 TRBD1 TRBJ1-1
CASSLGTTGGEQFF TGTGCCAGCAGCCTAGGGACTACGGGCGGGGAGCAGTTCTTC . TRBV7-2 14 TRBD2 TRBJ2-1
CASRLATTDTQYF TGTGCCAGCAGACTAGCGACTACAGATACGCAGTATTTT . TRBV6-1 13 TRBD2 TRBJ2-3
CASSPLGPEAFF TGTGCCAGCTCACCACTCGGTCCTGAAGCTTTCTTT few TRBV18 12 . TRBJ1-1
CASSEPGTGGTIAKNIQYF TGTGCCAGCAGTGAACCGGGGACAGGGGGGACTATAGCCAAAAACATTCAGTACTTC . TRBV2 19 TRBD1 TRBJ2-4
CASSLGQGVHEQYF TGTGCCAGCAGCCTGGGACAGGGGGTCCACGAGCAGTACTTC . TRBV14 14 TRBD1 TRBJ2-7
CAISGYRGREGYGYTF TGTGCCATCAGTGGATACAGGGGGCGCGAGGGCTATGGCTACACCTTC . TRBV10-3 16 TRBD1 TRBJ1-2
CASSGTSGGAGSSTDTQYF TGTGCCAGTAGTGGGACTAGCGGGGGGGCGGGGTCTAGCACAGATACGCAGTATTTT . TRBV19 19 TRBD2 TRBJ2-3
CASMPGVAGNTIYF TGTGCTAGTATGCCGGGGGTGGCCGGAAACACCATATATTTT . TRBV19 14 . TRBJ1-3
CASSMTVGNTIYF TGTGCCAGTAGTATGACTGTGGGAAACACCATATATTTT . TRBV19 13 . TRBJ1-3
CASSQDLGGEGLREQFF TGCGCCAGCAGCCAAGATCTGGGGGGGGAGGGCCTCAGGGAGCAGTTCTTC . TRBV4-1 17 TRBD2 TRBJ2-1
CASSVRQGSYGYTF TGTGCCAGCAGCGTTCGACAGGGGTCGTATGGCTACACCTTC . TRBV9 14 TRBD1 TRBJ1-2
CASSSQGGLNTEAFF TGTGCCAGCAGTTCTCAAGGCGGTTTGAACACTGAAGCTTTCTTT once TRBV6-6 15 . TRBJ1-1
CASSLTGGLEKLFF TGTGCCAGCAGCTTAACAGGGGGATTGGAAAAACTGTTTTTT . TRBV11-2 14 TRBD1 TRBJ1-4